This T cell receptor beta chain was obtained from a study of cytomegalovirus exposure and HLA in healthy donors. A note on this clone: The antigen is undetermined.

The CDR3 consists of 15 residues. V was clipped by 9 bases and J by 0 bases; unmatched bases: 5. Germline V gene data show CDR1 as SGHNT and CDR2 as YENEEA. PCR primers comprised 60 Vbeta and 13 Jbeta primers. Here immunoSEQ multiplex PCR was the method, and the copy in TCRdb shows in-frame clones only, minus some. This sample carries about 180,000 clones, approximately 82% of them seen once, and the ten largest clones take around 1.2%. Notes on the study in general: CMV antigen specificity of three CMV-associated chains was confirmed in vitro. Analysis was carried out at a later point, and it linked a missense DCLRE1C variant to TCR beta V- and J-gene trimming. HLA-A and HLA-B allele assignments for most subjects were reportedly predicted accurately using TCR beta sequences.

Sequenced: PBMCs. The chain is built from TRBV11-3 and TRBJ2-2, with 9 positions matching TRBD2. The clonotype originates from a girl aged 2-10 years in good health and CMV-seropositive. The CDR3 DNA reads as TGTGCCAGTCGGGCGGGAGGGACGAACACCGGGGAGCTGTTTTTT. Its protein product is CASRAGGTNTGELFF.